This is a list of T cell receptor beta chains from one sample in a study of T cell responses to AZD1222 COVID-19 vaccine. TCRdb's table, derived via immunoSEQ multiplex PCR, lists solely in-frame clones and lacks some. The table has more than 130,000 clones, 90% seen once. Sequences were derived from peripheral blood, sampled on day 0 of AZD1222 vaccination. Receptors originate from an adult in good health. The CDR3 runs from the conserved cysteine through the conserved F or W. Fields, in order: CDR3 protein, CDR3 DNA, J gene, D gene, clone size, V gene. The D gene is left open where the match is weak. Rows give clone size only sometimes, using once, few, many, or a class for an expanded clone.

CDR3aa: CASSLPPKPLAGSPDTQYF
CDR3nt: TGTGCCAGCAGCTTACCCCCTAAACCTTTAGCGGGAAGCCCAGATACGCAGTATTTT
j_gene: TRBJ2-3
d_gene: TRBD2
abundance: .
v_gene: TRBV7-2

CDR3aa: CASSRVLAPLELFF
CDR3nt: TGTGCCAGCAGCCGCGTACTAGCGCCCCTGGAGCTGTTTTTT
j_gene: TRBJ2-2
d_gene: TRBD2
abundance: once
v_gene: TRBV7-2

CDR3aa: CASSVGGLTEKLFF
CDR3nt: TGTGCCAGCAGCGTAGGGGGACTTACCGAAAAACTGTTTTTT
j_gene: TRBJ1-4
d_gene: .
abundance: once
v_gene: TRBV9

CDR3aa: CASSLGAGGRTDTQYF
CDR3nt: TGTGCCAGCAGCTTAGGGGCGGGGGGCCGCACAGATACGCAGTATTTT
j_gene: TRBJ2-3
d_gene: TRBD2
abundance: .
v_gene: TRBV7-2

CDR3aa: CASSPRDQETQYF
CDR3nt: TGTGCCAGCAGCCCCCGGGACCAAGAGACCCAGTACTTC
j_gene: TRBJ2-5
d_gene: .
abundance: .
v_gene: TRBV5-4

CDR3aa: CASSRLTRDRMSNQPQHF
CDR3nt: TGTGCCAGTAGTAGGCTTACCCGGGACAGGATGAGCAATCAGCCCCAGCATTTT
j_gene: TRBJ1-5
d_gene: TRBD1
abundance: .
v_gene: TRBV19

CDR3aa: CASSAGTWDTIYF
CDR3nt: TGTGCCAGTAGTGCCGGGACCTGGGACACCATATATTTT
j_gene: TRBJ1-3
d_gene: .
abundance: .
v_gene: TRBV19

CDR3aa: CASSRRTGGNTEAFF
CDR3nt: TGTGCCAGCAGCCGTCGGACAGGGGGGAACACTGAAGCTTTCTTT
j_gene: TRBJ1-1
d_gene: TRBD1
abundance: .
v_gene: TRBV3-1/TRBV3-2

CDR3aa: CASNPGTGLLGYGYTF
CDR3nt: TGTGCCAGCAACCCCGGGACAGGGTTGCTTGGCTATGGCTACACCTTC
j_gene: TRBJ1-2
d_gene: TRBD1
abundance: .
v_gene: TRBV6-2/TRBV6-3

CDR3aa: CASRRANTEAFF
CDR3nt: TGTGCCAGCCGGAGAGCGAACACTGAAGCTTTCTTT
j_gene: TRBJ1-1
d_gene: .
abundance: .
v_gene: TRBV18

CDR3aa: CASSLEKGSAFF
CDR3nt: TGTGCCAGCAGCTTAGAGAAGGGATCAGCTTTCTTT
j_gene: TRBJ1-1
d_gene: .
abundance: once
v_gene: TRBV7-3

CDR3aa: CASSFTGGMTEAFF
CDR3nt: TGTGCCAGCAGCTTTACGGGGGGTATGACTGAAGCTTTCTTT
j_gene: TRBJ1-1
d_gene: .
abundance: .
v_gene: TRBV7-2

CDR3aa: CASSLAGMNTEAFF
CDR3nt: TGTGCCAGCAGCTTAGCAGGGATGAACACTGAAGCTTTCTTT
j_gene: TRBJ1-1
d_gene: .
abundance: .
v_gene: TRBV7-2

CDR3aa: CASSSGSSPLHF
CDR3nt: TGTGCCAGCAGCTCGGGATCTTCACCCCTCCACTTT
j_gene: TRBJ1-6
d_gene: .
abundance: .
v_gene: TRBV5-4

CDR3aa: CSVGGSGNTIYF
CDR3nt: TGCAGCGTTGGGGGGTCTGGAAACACCATATATTTT
j_gene: TRBJ1-3
d_gene: .
abundance: once
v_gene: TRBV29-1

CDR3aa: CAISDSWTGAVNSPLHF
CDR3nt: TGTGCCATCAGTGACTCGTGGACAGGGGCGGTCAATTCACCCCTCCACTTT
j_gene: TRBJ1-6
d_gene: TRBD1
abundance: .
v_gene: TRBV10-3

CDR3aa: CASSSPYRVRSYNEQFF
CDR3nt: TGTGCCAGCAGTTCCCCCTACAGGGTTCGATCCTACAATGAGCAGTTCTTC
j_gene: TRBJ2-1
d_gene: .
abundance: .
v_gene: TRBV27

CDR3aa: CSASRVGLAGGPHLAKNIQYF
CDR3nt: TGCAGTGCTAGTAGAGTCGGACTAGCGGGGGGGCCCCATTTAGCCAAAAACATTCAGTACTTC
j_gene: TRBJ2-4
d_gene: TRBD2
abundance: .
v_gene: TRBV20-1

CDR3aa: CSVSGSSYEQYF
CDR3nt: TGCAGCGTTTCAGGCAGTTCCTACGAGCAGTACTTC
j_gene: TRBJ2-7
d_gene: .
abundance: .
v_gene: TRBV29-1

CDR3aa: CASSPQMWGEQETQYF
CDR3nt: TGTGCCAGCAGCCCCCAAATGTGGGGGGAACAAGAGACCCAGTACTTC
j_gene: TRBJ2-5
d_gene: .
abundance: once
v_gene: TRBV4-2

CDR3aa: CASSQDRDRAMNTEAFF
CDR3nt: TGCGCCAGCAGCCAAGATCGTGACAGGGCAATGAACACTGAAGCTTTCTTT
j_gene: TRBJ1-1
d_gene: TRBD1
abundance: .
v_gene: TRBV4-1

CDR3aa: CAWTHRSGYTF
CDR3nt: TGTGCCTGGACCCATCGGTCTGGCTACACCTTC
j_gene: TRBJ1-2
d_gene: .
abundance: .
v_gene: TRBV30

CDR3aa: CASSHDQRTGVTF
CDR3nt: TGCGCCAGCAGCCACGACCAGAGGACAGGGGTAACCTTC
j_gene: TRBJ1-2
d_gene: TRBD1
abundance: .
v_gene: TRBV4-3

CDR3aa: CASSQPYRGTGELFF
CDR3nt: TGTGCCAGCAGCCAACCTTACAGGGGGACCGGGGAGCTGTTTTTT
j_gene: TRBJ2-2
d_gene: TRBD1
abundance: few
v_gene: TRBV3-1/TRBV3-2

CDR3aa: CASSYSGTARGYTF
CDR3nt: TGTGCCAGCAGTTACTCGGGCACGGCTCGGGGCTACACCTTC
j_gene: TRBJ1-2
d_gene: .
abundance: .
v_gene: TRBV6-5

CDR3aa: CSASHPRGTEAFF
CDR3nt: TGCAGTGCTAGTCACCCCCGGGGTACTGAAGCTTTCTTT
j_gene: TRBJ1-1
d_gene: .
abundance: .
v_gene: TRBV20-1

CDR3aa: CARNPTGAYNEQFF
CDR3nt: TGTGCCAGAAACCCCACCGGGGCGTACAATGAGCAGTTCTTC
j_gene: TRBJ2-1
d_gene: .
abundance: .
v_gene: TRBV2

CDR3aa: CASRGDYVGYTF
CDR3nt: TGTGCCAGTAGAGGGGATTATGTTGGCTACACCTTC
j_gene: TRBJ1-2
d_gene: .
abundance: .
v_gene: TRBV19

CDR3aa: CASSPSRTGELFF
CDR3nt: TGTGCCAGCTCACCAAGTCGAACCGGGGAGCTGTTTTTT
j_gene: TRBJ2-2
d_gene: .
abundance: .
v_gene: TRBV18

CDR3aa: CSVSQTADSPLHF
CDR3nt: TGCAGCGTTTCCCAGACAGCAGATTCACCCCTCCACTTT
j_gene: TRBJ1-6
d_gene: .
abundance: .
v_gene: TRBV29-1

CDR3aa: CASSYATEAEQYF
CDR3nt: TGTGCCAGCAGTTACGCCACAGAGGCCGAGCAGTACTTC
j_gene: TRBJ2-7
d_gene: .
abundance: .
v_gene: TRBV6-5

CDR3aa: CASSLAMGETQYF
CDR3nt: TGCGCCAGCAGCTTGGCCATGGGTGAGACCCAGTACTTC
j_gene: TRBJ2-5
d_gene: .
abundance: .
v_gene: TRBV5-1

CDR3aa: CAIAGKGLGEQYF
CDR3nt: TGTGCCATCGCAGGAAAGGGGTTAGGCGAGCAGTACTTC
j_gene: TRBJ2-7
d_gene: .
abundance: .
v_gene: TRBV10-3

CDR3aa: CSVESSGNTIYF
CDR3nt: TGCAGCGTCGAAAGCTCTGGAAACACCATATATTTT
j_gene: TRBJ1-3
d_gene: .
abundance: .
v_gene: TRBV29-1

CDR3aa: CASTFDRVLYGYTF
CDR3nt: TGTGCCAGTACCTTCGACAGGGTCCTTTATGGCTACACCTTC
j_gene: TRBJ1-2
d_gene: TRBD1
abundance: .
v_gene: TRBV19

CDR3aa: CASSSGGPKNIQYF
CDR3nt: TGTGCCAGCAGCTCCGGCGGGCCGAAAAACATTCAGTACTTC
j_gene: TRBJ2-4
d_gene: .
abundance: .
v_gene: TRBV11-3

CDR3aa: CAWSVGGSEHEQYF
CDR3nt: TGTGCCTGGAGTGTAGGGGGAAGCGAACACGAGCAGTACTTC
j_gene: TRBJ2-7
d_gene: .
abundance: .
v_gene: TRBV30

CDR3aa: CASSLAPNDQPQHF
CDR3nt: TGTGCCAGCAGCTTAGCTCCGAACGATCAGCCCCAGCATTTT
j_gene: TRBJ1-5
d_gene: .
abundance: .
v_gene: TRBV11-3

CDR3aa: CASSERTRSYNEQFF
CDR3nt: TGTGCCAGCAGCGAGCGGACTAGGTCCTACAATGAGCAGTTCTTC
j_gene: TRBJ2-1
d_gene: TRBD2
abundance: once
v_gene: TRBV7-3